This T cell receptor (beta chain) was captured by sequencing in a study of blood T cell repertoires in COVID-19. Per germline, CDR1 LNHDA and CDR2 SQIVND (reference sequence). The CDR3 consists of 14 residues. Trimming took 6 bases from V and 2 from J, leaving 12 bases between them. Study processing details: Quantification of nucleated cells was approximated via reference gene primer amplification. Libraries were prepared by immunoSEQ multiplex PCR; TCRdb keeps only in-frame clonotypes and omits some of them. V and J calls plus clone size are reproduced from that table; the DNA served to infer D and trimming. The sample records tens of thousands of clones, more than 75% being singletons.

Sequencing was done on a sample of peripheral blood. The sequence was obtained from a man aged 65-85 years with acute or convalescent COVID-19. The chain carries TRBV19 and TRBJ2-3; D might be TRBD2 (6 bases). Written as DNA, the CDR3 is TGTGCCAGTAGACTGAGGGGACTCACAGATACGCAGTATTTT. Translated, it gives CASRLRGLTDTQYF.